Each of the 8 T cell receptor beta chains below was sequenced from the same sample in a study of T cell responses to AZD1222 COVID-19 vaccine. The table came from immunoSEQ multiplex PCR; TCRdb's copy has only in-frame clones and leaves some out. This table has over 100,000 clones, approximately 83% appearing once. The source was peripheral blood, collected on day 0 of AZD1222 vaccination. The source is an adult in good health.

This clone was recorded only once. The chain carries TRBV6-1 and TRBJ1-3; TRBD1 aligns across 7 bases. There are 17 residues in the CDR3. The germline V gene has CDR1 MNHNS and CDR2 SASEGT. The ends lost 4 bases at V and 0 bases at J; junction bases unmatched: 9. The CDR3 protein is CASSAPGQSRSGNTIYF. The CDR3, as DNA: TGTGCCAGCAGTGCCCCGGGACAGAGCCGCTCTGGAAACACCATATATTTT.

V is TRBV21-1 and J is TRBJ1-5; whether TRBD1, the table's D call, matches the DNA was not checked. TRBV21-1 is deemed a pseudogene. This CDR3 is 18 amino acids long. The CDR3 reads CASSKALMGTGPNQPQHF. CDR3 DNA sequence: TGTGCCAGCAGCAAAGCGCTTATGGGGACAGGGCCCAATCAGCCCCAGCATTTT.

This clone was observed once. This chain connects TRBV28 to TRBJ2-2; 8 nucleotides align to TRBD1. V lost 5 bases to trimming and J lost 1 base; unmatched junction nucleotides: 6. This CDR3 comprises 16 residues. Germline CDR1 is MDHEN and CDR2 is SYDVKM. Here the CDR3 reads CASSAAGTGNTGELFF. The DNA for the CDR3 is TGTGCCAGCAGTGCAGCCGGGACAGGGAACACCGGGGAGCTGTTTTTT.

This clone was recorded a few times. The rearrangement uses TRBV21-1 and TRBJ1-5; the table's D call, TRBD1, was not checked against the DNA. TRBV21-1 represents a pseudogene. This CDR3 spans 16 amino acids. The CDR3 sequence: CASSKDTGYSNQPQHF. CDR3 coding DNA: TGTGCCAGCAGCAAAGATACAGGCTATAGCAATCAGCCCCAGCATTTT.

The chain combines TRBV28 with TRBJ2-1, with 7 bases fitting TRBD1. V dropped 7 bases and J dropped 10; count of bases not matched to a gene: 13. There are 14 residues in the CDR3. Germline values: CDR1 MDHEN, CDR2 SYDVKM. The CDR3 nucleotides read TGTGCCAGCAACAGACTGGGACAGCGTCGAGAGCAGTTCTTC. Protein: CASNRLGQRREQFF.

The genes are TRBV7-9 and TRBJ2-5; TRBD2 agrees at 10 bases. The CDR3 loop spans 16 amino acids. Germline CDR1 is SEHNR and CDR2 is FQNEAQ (reference sequence). J gave up 1 base and V 5 bases, and 7 bases lay outside the gene matches. The CDR3 is CASSRSGRAFQETQYF. The DNA of the CDR3 is TGTGCCAGCAGCAGAAGCGGGAGGGCCTTCCAAGAGACCCAGTACTTC. Full variable domain (remainder filled in from reference TRBV7-9 and TRBJ2-5): DTGVSQNPRHKITKRGQNVTFRCDPISEHNRLYWYRQTLGQGPEFLTYFQNEAQLEKSRLLSDRFSAERPKGSFSTLEIQRTEQGDSAMYLCASSRSGRAFQETQYFGPGTRLLVL.

In its sample, this clone was seen a few times. The chain carries TRBV4-1 and TRBJ1-5; D is ambiguous. Germline assignment: CDR1 MGHRA and CDR2 YSYEKL. CDR3 length: 19 residues. V lost 4 bases to trimming and J lost 3 bases, with 25 bases between them. CDR3 DNA: TGCGCCAGCAGCCCCTATAGGATGGGGTTAGCGAATGACAATCAGCCCCAGCATTTT. It specifies CASSPYRMGLANDNQPQHF.

This clone is a singleton in its sample. The chain has TRBV6-1 and TRBJ2-7; a weak D match, TRBD1 (5 bases). Germline V gene lookup returns CDR1 MNHNS and CDR2 SASEGT. The V and J ends lost 5 bases and 3 bases respectively, with 11 bases between them. The CDR3 is 13 amino acids. CDR3 residues: CASSQQGNYEQYF. The CDR3 DNA is TGTGCCAGCAGTCAGCAGGGAAACTACGAGCAGTACTTC.